This TCR beta chain is drawn from a study of cytomegalovirus exposure and HLA in healthy donors. It was with 60 Vbeta and 13 Jbeta primers that the PCR ran. The method was immunoSEQ multiplex PCR; TCRdb's version includes in-frame clones alone and lacks a portion of them. The table lists hundreds of thousands of clones, almost 80% of them singletons. The CDR3 is 17 amino acids. CDR1 is MDHEN and CDR2 is SYDVKM in the germline V gene. The V end lost 6 bases, the J end lost 0 bases, and 20 bases lay between the germline ends. The sample consisted of PBMCs. The sequence was obtained from a male donor in good health and CMV-seronegative. V and J are TRBV28 and TRBJ1-1; D is ambiguous. CDR3 residues: CASRHTVGVNMNTEAFF. In DNA, the CDR3 is TGTGCCAGCAGGCATACGGTCGGGGTCAACATGAACACTGAAGCTTTCTTT. Based on the CDR3 plus reference TRBV28 and TRBJ1-1, the full variable domain is DVKVTQSSRYLVKRTGEKVFLECVQDMDHENMFWYRQDPGLGLRLIYFSYDVKMKEKGDIPEGYSVSREKKERFSLILESASTNQTSMYLCASRHTVGVNMNTEAFFGQGTRLTVV.